This is a list of T cell receptor beta chains from one sample in a study of cytomegalovirus exposure and HLA in healthy donors. Repertoires were generated with immunoSEQ multiplex PCR, while TCRdb's copy carries only in-frame clones and drops some. Of 200,000 to 250,000 clones in the sample, approximately 80% were seen once. The source material was PBMCs. These receptors came from a woman aged 40 to 49 in good health and CMV-seronegative. Both conserved end residues are trimmed from each CDR3.

>TRBJ1-5|TRBV28
ASSPTKHQPQH
>TRBJ1-1|TRBV7-9
ASTQLSLGYVNTEAF
>TRBJ1-1|TRBV10-3
AISGGQLPEAF
>TRBJ2-1|TRBV2
ASRTRQGRGYNEQF
>TRBJ2-1|TRBV5-6
ASSPGLAGAYNEQF
>TRBJ1-1|TRBV19
ASSIGGGARSTEAF
>TRBJ2-5|TRBV4-3
ASSQDRTTSGQETQY
>TRBJ2-5|TRBV5-5
ASSLVPGQGSETQY
>TRBJ2-2|TRBV5-1
ASSPEGRGYTGELF
>TRBJ1-2|TRBV5-8
ASSTQGALGDGYT
>TRBJ1-2|TRBV27
ASSYGTGGSENGYT
>TRBJ1-2|TRBV7-3
ASSLTPSGGEGGYT
>TRBJ2-3|TRBV7-3
ASSDGGGTWTQY
>TRBJ1-2|TRBV19
ASRSRSSYGYT
>TRBJ2-1|TRBV6-5
ASSSGGERPYNEQF
>TRBJ2-2|TRBV5-6
ASSLGATGELF
>-|TRBV6-5
ASRGTLTSYEQY
>TRBJ1-2|TRBV7-2
ASSQGGWDRGYGYT
>TRBJ2-1|TRBV14
ASSQDTNEQF
>TRBJ1-2|TRBV10-2
ASFSGGVEGYT
>TRBJ2-7|TRBV11-3
ASSLDRGEQY
>TRBJ2-7|TRBV2
ASSVASSGGSSYEQY
>TRBJ2-3|TRBV6-1
ASSVLAGGVDTQY
>TRBJ2-7|TRBV28
ASSLSAGGVYEQY
>TRBJ2-5|TRBV11-2
ASTLRGETQY
>TRBJ2-6|TRBV10-3
AISEGDRTSGANVLT
>TRBJ2-3|TRBV4-1
ASSETGTSTDTQY
>TRBJ2-1|TRBV4-2
ASSQPDRVNEQF
>TRBJ2-1|TRBV4-1
ASSQDMLDSSYNEQF
>TRBJ2-2|TRBV4-1
ASSQERPGVTNTGELF
>TRBJ1-1|TRBV7-2
ASSRRGNTEAF
>TRBJ2-3|TRBV13
ASRPLTATDTQY
>TRBJ2-1|TRBV19
ASSILAGHEQF
>TRBJ2-5|TRBV19
ASSIGRGREETQY
>TRBJ1-2|TRBV2
ASSRDRVTCK
>TRBJ2-3|TRBV4-3
ASSRTSGGYGDTQY
>TRBJ2-1|TRBV4-3
ASSQGYREAEQF